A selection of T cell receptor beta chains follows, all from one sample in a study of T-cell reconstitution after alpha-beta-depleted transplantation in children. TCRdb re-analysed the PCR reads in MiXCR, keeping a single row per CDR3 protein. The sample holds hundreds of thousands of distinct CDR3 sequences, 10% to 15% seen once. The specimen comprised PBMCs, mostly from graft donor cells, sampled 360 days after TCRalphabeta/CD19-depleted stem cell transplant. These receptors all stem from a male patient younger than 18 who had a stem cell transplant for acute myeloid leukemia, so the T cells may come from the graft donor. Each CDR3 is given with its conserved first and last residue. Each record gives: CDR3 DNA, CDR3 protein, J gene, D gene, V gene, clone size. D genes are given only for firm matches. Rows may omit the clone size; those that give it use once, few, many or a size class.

CDR3 DNA: TGTGCCAGCAGCATCGACGATCTCTCCTACGAGCAGTACTTC; CDR3 protein: CASSIDDLSYEQYF; J gene: TRBJ2-7; D gene: .; V gene: TRBV6-2/TRBV6-3; clone size: .
CDR3 DNA: TGTGCCAGCACCACCCCCGACAGGTATCGCGCTGAAGCTTTCTTT; CDR3 protein: CASTTPDRYRAEAFF; J gene: TRBJ1-1; D gene: .; V gene: TRBV28; clone size: few
CDR3 DNA: TGTGCCAGCAGCCCTAGGGACAGACCTTACAATGAGCAGTTCTTC; CDR3 protein: CASSPRDRPYNEQFF; J gene: TRBJ2-1; D gene: TRBD1; V gene: TRBV7-3; clone size: few
CDR3 DNA: TGTGCCAGCAGCTTACACGGGGATTCACCCCTCCACTTT; CDR3 protein: CASSLHGDSPLHF; J gene: TRBJ1-6; D gene: .; V gene: TRBV7-2; clone size: many
CDR3 DNA: TGTGCCAGCAGCCTACTCGGGCTAGCCAAAAACATTCAGTACTTC; CDR3 protein: CASSLLGLAKNIQYF; J gene: TRBJ2-4; D gene: .; V gene: TRBV6-5; clone size: few
CDR3 DNA: TGTGCCAGCAGCCTCCGAGGCGTAGAGAGCCAGTACTTC; CDR3 protein: CASSLRGVESQYF; J gene: TRBJ2-5; D gene: .; V gene: TRBV3-1; clone size: many
CDR3 DNA: TGTGCCAGCAGGGGACTAGGAAAATACGAGCAGTACTTC; CDR3 protein: CASRGLGKYEQYF; J gene: TRBJ2-7; D gene: TRBD2; V gene: TRBV12-3/TRBV12-4; clone size: few
CDR3 DNA: TGTGCCGCCCGCCCGGGCAGCACAGATACGCAGTATTTT; CDR3 protein: CAARPGSTDTQYF; J gene: TRBJ2-3; D gene: .; V gene: TRBV7-9; clone size: few
CDR3 DNA: TGTGCCAGCAGTAAGTCCCAGTTCTTACCAGATACGCAGTATTTT; CDR3 protein: CASSKSQFLPDTQYF; J gene: TRBJ2-3; D gene: .; V gene: TRBV12-3/TRBV12-4; clone size: .
CDR3 DNA: TGTGCCAGCAGTTACGTGGGCAAACTGAGCTACGAGCAGTACTTC; CDR3 protein: CASSYVGKLSYEQYF; J gene: TRBJ2-7; D gene: .; V gene: TRBV6-2/TRBV6-3; clone size: .
CDR3 DNA: TGTGCCAGCAGTGAATACACTATCTCTCAGGAGACCCAGTACTTC; CDR3 protein: CASSEYTISQETQYF; J gene: TRBJ2-5; D gene: .; V gene: TRBV25-1; clone size: many
CDR3 DNA: TGTGCCAGCAGTTTATCACTAGCGGACCCCTACGAGCAGTACTTC; CDR3 protein: CASSLSLADPYEQYF; J gene: TRBJ2-7; D gene: TRBD2; V gene: TRBV27; clone size: .
CDR3 DNA: TGCAGCGTTAAGAAGCTAGAGGGCTCCTACGAGCAGTACTTC; CDR3 protein: CSVKKLEGSYEQYF; J gene: TRBJ2-7; D gene: .; V gene: TRBV29-1; clone size: few
CDR3 DNA: TGCAGTGGTCATTCGGACAGGGAAGTTAATGAAAAACTGTTTTTT; CDR3 protein: CSGHSDREVNEKLFF; J gene: TRBJ1-4; D gene: TRBD1; V gene: TRBV20-1; clone size: .
CDR3 DNA: TGCAGCGTTGGGGTGACGCCTCCATTCCGGGCCCTCCTAATAGCGACCCAGTACTTC; CDR3 protein: CSVGVTPPFRALLIATQYF; J gene: TRBJ2-5; D gene: .; V gene: TRBV29-1; clone size: many
CDR3 DNA: TGCAGTGCTAGAGATTGGGAGGGTCCTTACACCGGGGAGCTGTTTTTT; CDR3 protein: CSARDWEGPYTGELFF; J gene: TRBJ2-2; D gene: TRBD2; V gene: TRBV20-1; clone size: few
CDR3 DNA: TGTGCCAGCAGCTTGCGTCCCGGGACTTTTACGTTGTTGAATGAGCAGTTCTTC; CDR3 protein: CASSLRPGTFTLLNEQFF; J gene: TRBJ2-1; D gene: .; V gene: TRBV11-1; clone size: .
CDR3 DNA: TGTGCCAGCAGCTTAGCGGGGATAGAGGACATTTATGGCTACACCTTC; CDR3 protein: CASSLAGIEDIYGYTF; J gene: TRBJ1-2; D gene: .; V gene: TRBV7-2; clone size: .
CDR3 DNA: TGTGCCAGCAGCCAGGGACTAGCGGGGGGGGGAAACATTCAGTACTTC; CDR3 protein: CASSQGLAGGGNIQYF; J gene: TRBJ2-4; D gene: TRBD2; V gene: TRBV7-2; clone size: few
CDR3 DNA: TGCAGTGCTAGAGCTATAAGGGCAGGGGGCCTCTACGAGCAGTACTTC; CDR3 protein: CSARAIRAGGLYEQYF; J gene: TRBJ2-7; D gene: TRBD1; V gene: TRBV20-1; clone size: few
CDR3 DNA: TGTGCCAGCAGCCAAGAAGGGGCCGGAGAGCAGTACTTC; CDR3 protein: CASSQEGAGEQYF; J gene: TRBJ2-7; D gene: .; V gene: TRBV4-2; clone size: .
CDR3 DNA: TGTGCCAGCAGCTTAACTTCTCCGGGACTGGGAGAGACCCAGTACTTC; CDR3 protein: CASSLTSPGLGETQYF; J gene: TRBJ2-5; D gene: .; V gene: TRBV7-6; clone size: .
CDR3 DNA: TGTGCCAGCTCACCGAACGGCCCCATCCGGGAGACCCAGTACTTC; CDR3 protein: CASSPNGPIRETQYF; J gene: TRBJ2-5; D gene: .; V gene: TRBV18; clone size: .
CDR3 DNA: TGTGCCAGCAGTTTAGGACTAGCGGGAGGCAACACAGATACGCAGTATTTT; CDR3 protein: CASSLGLAGGNTDTQYF; J gene: TRBJ2-3; D gene: TRBD2; V gene: TRBV12-3/TRBV12-4; clone size: .
CDR3 DNA: TGCAGCACTACTAGCGGAGCCTACAATGAGCAGTTCTTC; CDR3 protein: CSTTSGAYNEQFF; J gene: TRBJ2-1; D gene: TRBD2; V gene: TRBV29-1; clone size: .
CDR3 DNA: TGTGCCAGCAGTTCCTGGGACAGGGAATTCGCTGAAGCTTTCTTT; CDR3 protein: CASSSWDREFAEAFF; J gene: TRBJ1-1; D gene: TRBD1; V gene: TRBV27; clone size: many
CDR3 DNA: TGCGCCAGCAGCTTTAGCGGGAGGGTCTACGAGCAGTACTTC; CDR3 protein: CASSFSGRVYEQYF; J gene: TRBJ2-7; D gene: TRBD2; V gene: TRBV5-1; clone size: .
CDR3 DNA: TGTGCCAGCAGTTTTCCGGTACTCACCGGGGAGCTGTTTTTT; CDR3 protein: CASSFPVLTGELFF; J gene: TRBJ2-2; D gene: .; V gene: TRBV28; clone size: .
CDR3 DNA: TGTGCCAGCAGGCAGAGACTAGCGGCAATCCGAATCAATGAGCAGTTCTTC; CDR3 protein: CASRQRLAAIRINEQFF; J gene: TRBJ2-1; D gene: TRBD2; V gene: TRBV7-3; clone size: few
CDR3 DNA: TGTGCCAGCAGTGCGACAGGGGGCGAGCAGTACTTC; CDR3 protein: CASSATGGEQYF; J gene: TRBJ2-7; D gene: TRBD1; V gene: TRBV27; clone size: many
CDR3 DNA: TGTGCCAGCAGCTTCCGGACTAGCGGGAGTGAGACCCAGTACTTC; CDR3 protein: CASSFRTSGSETQYF; J gene: TRBJ2-5; D gene: TRBD2; V gene: TRBV7-9; clone size: .
CDR3 DNA: TGTGCCAGTAGTATAGATCCAGGTAGCGGGAACAATGAGCAGTTCTTC; CDR3 protein: CASSIDPGSGNNEQFF; J gene: TRBJ2-1; D gene: TRBD2; V gene: TRBV19; clone size: few
CDR3 DNA: TGTGCCAGCTCCCGTCAGGGGGTATCAGAGACCCAGTACTTC; CDR3 protein: CASSRQGVSETQYF; J gene: TRBJ2-5; D gene: TRBD1; V gene: TRBV18; clone size: few
CDR3 DNA: TGCGCCAGCAGCTTCGGCCAGCTGAGCTACAATGAGCAGTTCTTC; CDR3 protein: CASSFGQLSYNEQFF; J gene: TRBJ2-1; D gene: .; V gene: TRBV5-1; clone size: many
CDR3 DNA: TGTGCCAGCAGCTCCGGGACAGCGAATGAAAAACTGTTTTTT; CDR3 protein: CASSSGTANEKLFF; J gene: TRBJ1-4; D gene: TRBD1; V gene: TRBV7-2; clone size: few
CDR3 DNA: TGTGCCAGCAGCTTAGTTTTCTTAGGCGCGGGAGGCACAGATACGCAGTATTTT; CDR3 protein: CASSLVFLGAGGTDTQYF; J gene: TRBJ2-3; D gene: TRBD2; V gene: TRBV11-2; clone size: .
CDR3 DNA: TGTGCCAGCTGCAAAGGACTAGCGGGATCCGGGTCCTACGAGCAGTACTTC; CDR3 protein: CASCKGLAGSGSYEQYF; J gene: TRBJ2-7; D gene: TRBD2; V gene: TRBV3-1; clone size: .
CDR3 DNA: TGTGCCAGCAGCTTGGAAAGTCAGCGACACACAGATACGCAGTATTTT; CDR3 protein: CASSLESQRHTDTQYF; J gene: TRBJ2-3; D gene: .; V gene: TRBV5-4; clone size: .
CDR3 DNA: TGTGCCAGCAGTTCTCCGGGACTAGCGGGTGCCGGGTTCTTC; CDR3 protein: CASSSPGLAGAGFF; J gene: TRBJ2-1; D gene: TRBD2; V gene: TRBV28; clone size: few
CDR3 DNA: TGTGCCAGCAGCCAAGTTTCGGCGGGGGCCTACAATGAGCAGTTCTTC; CDR3 protein: CASSQVSAGAYNEQFF; J gene: TRBJ2-1; D gene: TRBD2; V gene: TRBV4-2; clone size: .
CDR3 DNA: TGCAGTGCTAGACTAGGAGGCCAGAGGGGCGAGCAGTACTTC; CDR3 protein: CSARLGGQRGEQYF; J gene: TRBJ2-7; D gene: .; V gene: TRBV20-1; clone size: few
CDR3 DNA: TGTGCCAGCAGTCCCCGGGACAGGGGGCTCCCCTACGAGCAGTACTTC; CDR3 protein: CASSPRDRGLPYEQYF; J gene: TRBJ2-7; D gene: TRBD1; V gene: TRBV28; clone size: .
CDR3 DNA: TGCAGTGCTAGCGGGGGCGAGGATGGCTACACCTTC; CDR3 protein: CSASGGEDGYTF; J gene: TRBJ1-2; D gene: .; V gene: TRBV20-1; clone size: few
CDR3 DNA: TGTGCCAGCAGCGTAGCATCTACGATGAGGGGGGCGGCCCAGTACTTC; CDR3 protein: CASSVASTMRGAAQYF; J gene: TRBJ2-5; D gene: .; V gene: TRBV9; clone size: .
CDR3 DNA: TGTGCCAGCATCACCGGTAGGCCCACAGATACGCAGTATTTT; CDR3 protein: CASITGRPTDTQYF; J gene: TRBJ2-3; D gene: .; V gene: TRBV7-9; clone size: many
CDR3 DNA: TGTGCCAGCAGTTTAGCGCCGGGGGGCTCCTACAATGAGCAGTTCTTC; CDR3 protein: CASSLAPGGSYNEQFF; J gene: TRBJ2-1; D gene: TRBD2; V gene: TRBV12-3/TRBV12-4; clone size: .